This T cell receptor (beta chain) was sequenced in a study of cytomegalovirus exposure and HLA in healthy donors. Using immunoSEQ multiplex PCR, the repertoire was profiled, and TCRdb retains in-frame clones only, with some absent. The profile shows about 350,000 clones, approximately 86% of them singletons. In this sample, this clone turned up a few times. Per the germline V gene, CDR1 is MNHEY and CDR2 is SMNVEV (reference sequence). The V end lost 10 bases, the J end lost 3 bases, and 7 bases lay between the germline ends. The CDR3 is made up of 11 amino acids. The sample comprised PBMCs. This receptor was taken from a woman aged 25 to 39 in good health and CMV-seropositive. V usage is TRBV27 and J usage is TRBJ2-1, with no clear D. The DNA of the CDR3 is TGTGCCATCTGTAACTACAATGAGCAGTTCTTC. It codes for CAICNYNEQFF.